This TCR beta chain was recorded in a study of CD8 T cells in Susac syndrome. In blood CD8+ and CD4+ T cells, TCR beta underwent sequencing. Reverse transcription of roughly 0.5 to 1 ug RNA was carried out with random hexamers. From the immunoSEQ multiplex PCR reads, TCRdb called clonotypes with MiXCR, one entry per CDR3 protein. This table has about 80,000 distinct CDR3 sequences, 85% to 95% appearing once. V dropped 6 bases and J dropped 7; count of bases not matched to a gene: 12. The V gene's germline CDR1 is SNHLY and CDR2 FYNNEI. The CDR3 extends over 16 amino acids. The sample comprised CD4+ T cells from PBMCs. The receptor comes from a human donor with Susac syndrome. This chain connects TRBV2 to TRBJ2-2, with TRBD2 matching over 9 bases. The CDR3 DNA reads TGTGCCAGCAGAGAATTAGCGGGAGTATCAGGCGGGGAGCTGTTTTTT. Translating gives CASRELAGVSGGELFF.